Below, 12 T cell receptor beta chains from the same sample are listed, as sequenced in a study of cytomegalovirus exposure and HLA in healthy donors. Use of 60 Vbeta and 13 Jbeta primers characterized the PCR. The repertoire was sequenced with immunoSEQ multiplex PCR; TCRdb's copy has only in-frame clones and lacks some. Altogether approximately 130,000 clones are present, 65% to 85% being singletons, with the ten largest covering 0.95% to 1.5%. Material: PBMCs. Receptor source: a man in his fifties or sixties in good health and CMV-seronegative.

The chain carries TRBV18 and TRBJ1-4, with a possible D match to TRBD1 (6 bases). The ends were cut back, 5 bases at V and 0 bases at J, with 13 bases in the middle. The CDR3 has 16 residues. CDR1 is KGHSH and CDR2 is LQKENI in the germline V gene. The CDR3 region is CASSKDRSATNEKLFF. The CDR3 DNA follows: TGTGCCAGCTCAAAAGACAGGAGTGCAACTAATGAAAAACTGTTTTTT. Full variable domain (outside the CDR3, taken from reference TRBV18 and TRBJ1-4): NAGVMQNPRHLVRRRGQEARLRCSPMKGHSHVYWYRQLPEEGLKFMVYLQKENIIDESGMPKERFSAEFPKEGPSILRIQQVVRGDSAAYFCASSKDRSATNEKLFFGSGTQLSVL.

The V gene is TRBV10-1, the J gene TRBJ1-1; TRBD1 aligns across 7 bases. The V and J ends lost 6 bases and 0 bases, in that order; junction bases with no gene match: 4. CDR1 WNHNN and CDR2 SYGVQD come from the germline V gene (reference sequence). This CDR3 contains 14 residues. CDR3 nucleotides: TGCGCCAGCAGGGCAGGGGGAATGAACACTGAAGCTTTCTTT. Residues: CASRAGGMNTEAFF.

The V gene is TRBV5-5, the J gene TRBJ2-5, with D unclear. The V gene's germline CDR1 is SGHKS and CDR2 YYEKEE (reference sequence). The V end was cut by 0 bases, the J end by 0 bases, with 3 bases between. CDR3 length: 13 amino acids. The CDR3 spells CASSLADQETQYF. The CDR3 bases are TGTGCCAGCAGCTTGGCGGACCAAGAGACCCAGTACTTC.

This clone came up a few times. The chain carries TRBV2 and TRBJ2-5; no firm D call. CDR1 is SNHLY and CDR2 is FYNNEI in the germline V gene. CDR3 size: 14 residues. V was shortened by 2 bases and J by 2 bases, with 9 bases between the two germline ends. The CDR3 here is CASSEQAPQETQYF. The CDR3 nucleotides read TGTGCCAGCAGTGAACAGGCCCCACAAGAGACCCAGTACTTC.

The V gene is TRBV28, the J gene TRBJ1-5; perhaps TRBD1 as D (5 bases). CDR1 MDHEN and CDR2 SYDVKM come from the germline V gene. V was pared by 8 bases and J by 5 bases, with 25 bases between. The CDR3 has 17 residues. For the CDR3, the DNA is TGTGCCAGCGGCTCGGTAAGGGGCTACGCTTTCGATCAGCCCCAGCATTTT. Its translation is CASGSVRGYAFDQPQHF.

The chain links TRBV29-1 to TRBJ2-1, with 11 nucleotides matching TRBD2. Germline CDR1 SQVTM, CDR2 ANQGSEA. V shed 5 bases and J 9 bases; nucleotides not matched to a gene: 9. The CDR3 loop spans 14 amino acids. Written as DNA, the CDR3 is TGCAGCGTTTCCCCTAGCGGGAGGACAATTGAGCAGTTCTTC. This translates into CSVSPSGRTIEQFF.

The J gene is TRBJ2-1, the V gene TRBV7-6, with D possibly matching TRBD1 (5 bases). With 2 bases removed from V and 9 bases from J, the gap between germline ends came to 17 bases. Per germline, CDR1 SGHVS and CDR2 FNYEAQ. The CDR3 has 15 amino acids. CDR3 sequence reads: CASSLTPAGYGEQFF. The CDR3 DNA reads TGTGCCAGCAGCTTAACCCCGGCAGGGTATGGTGAGCAGTTCTTC.

The chain is built from TRBV5-4 and TRBJ2-7, with 9 bases fitting TRBD2. With 3 bases clipped from V and 3 bases from J, the junction kept 7 bases outside the gene matches. CDR1 and CDR2 from the germline V gene are SGHNT and YYREEE (reference sequence). The CDR3 covers 15 residues. Written as DNA, the CDR3 is TGTGCCAGCAGCTCCCTCAGCGGGGGGTTCTACGAGCAGTACTTC. Protein: CASSSLSGGFYEQYF.

V is TRBV27 and J is TRBJ2-7; 8 nucleotides line up with TRBD1. Germline loops: CDR1 MNHEY, CDR2 SMNVEV (reference sequence). V shed 6 bases, J shed 2 bases, and the junction held 3 bases outside the gene matches. The CDR3 is 13 residues long. DNA for the CDR3: TGTGCCAGCAGGGCACAGGGGGCCTACGAGCAGTACTTC. It is translated as CASRAQGAYEQYF.

The gene calls are TRBV4-2 and TRBJ2-5, with 10 bases that match TRBD2. J was trimmed by 6 bases and V by 0 bases; bases with no gene match: 16. The CDR3 runs to 19 residues. Looked up from germline, CDR1 is LGHNA and CDR2 is YNFKEQ. CDR3 nucleotides: TGTGCCAGCAGCCAAGAATATAGCGGGAGGAGAGCCGGTGAGCAGACCCAGTACTTC. As protein: CASSQEYSGRRAGEQTQYF.

The gene calls are TRBV27 and TRBJ2-1, with 12 bases that match TRBD2. This CDR3 is built from 16 residues. Germline V gene sequence: CDR1 MNHEY, CDR2 SMNVEV (reference sequence). The V segment lost 4 bases and the J segment 4 bases; nucleotides outside the gene matches: 5. This CDR3 reads CASSSGTSGFYNEQFF. In DNA form, the CDR3 reads TGTGCCAGCAGTTCGGGGACTAGCGGGTTTTACAATGAGCAGTTCTTC.

V and J are TRBV30 and TRBJ1-4; D is unclear. The germline V and J ends were trimmed by 3 bases and 5 bases, with 16 bases remaining between them. The CDR3 runs 15 residues. Germline loops: CDR1 GTSNPN, CDR2 SVGIG (reference sequence). CDR3: CAWRFVGRGNEKLFF. The CDR3 coding sequence is TGTGCCTGGAGGTTCGTAGGTCGGGGAAATGAAAAACTGTTTTTT.